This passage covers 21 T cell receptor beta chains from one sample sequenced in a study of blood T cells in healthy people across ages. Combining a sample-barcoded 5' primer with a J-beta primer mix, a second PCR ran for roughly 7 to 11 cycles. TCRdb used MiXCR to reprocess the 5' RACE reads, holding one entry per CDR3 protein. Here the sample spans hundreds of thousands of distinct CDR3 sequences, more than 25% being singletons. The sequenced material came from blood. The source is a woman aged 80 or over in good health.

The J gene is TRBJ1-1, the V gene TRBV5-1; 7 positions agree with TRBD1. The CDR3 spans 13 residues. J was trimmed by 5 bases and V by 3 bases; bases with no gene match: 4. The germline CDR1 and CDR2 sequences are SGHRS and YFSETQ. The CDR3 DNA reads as TGCGCCAGCAGCTGGGACAGTGGGACTGAAGCTTTCTTT. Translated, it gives CASSWDSGTEAFF.

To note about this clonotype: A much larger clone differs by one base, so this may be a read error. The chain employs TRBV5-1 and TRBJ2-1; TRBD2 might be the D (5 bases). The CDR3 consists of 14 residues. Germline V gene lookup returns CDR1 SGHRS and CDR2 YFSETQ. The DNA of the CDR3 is TGCGCCAGAAGCTTGGGCCCCGGGGAAAGGGAGCAGTTCTTC. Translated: CARSLGPGEREQFF. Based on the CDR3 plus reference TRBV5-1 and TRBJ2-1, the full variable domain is KAGVTQTPRYLIKTRGQQVTLSCSPISGHRSVSWYQQTPGQGLQFLFEYFSETQRNKGNFPGRFSGRQFSNSRSEMNVSTLELGDSALYLCARSLGPGEREQFFGPGTRLTVL.

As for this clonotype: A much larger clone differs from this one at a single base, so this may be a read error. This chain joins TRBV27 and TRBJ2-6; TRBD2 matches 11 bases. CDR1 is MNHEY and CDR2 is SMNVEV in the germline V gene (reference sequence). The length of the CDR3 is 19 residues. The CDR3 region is CASSPVRLAGNSGANALTF. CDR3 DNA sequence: TGTGCCAGCAGTCCCGTGAGACTAGCGGGGAACTCTGGGGCCAACGCCCTGACTTTC. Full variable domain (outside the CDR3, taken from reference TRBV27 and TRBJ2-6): EAQVTQNPRYLITVTGKKLTVTCSQNMNHEYMSWYRQDPGLGLRQIYYSMNVEVTDKGDVPEGYKVSRKEKRNFPLILESPSPNQTSLYFCASSPVRLAGNSGANALTFGAGSRLTVL.

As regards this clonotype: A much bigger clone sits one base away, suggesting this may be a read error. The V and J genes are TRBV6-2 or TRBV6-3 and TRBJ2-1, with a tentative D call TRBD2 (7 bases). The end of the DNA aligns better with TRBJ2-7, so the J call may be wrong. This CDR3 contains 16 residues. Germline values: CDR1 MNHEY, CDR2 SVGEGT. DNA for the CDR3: TGTGCCAGCAGGGAAGTGCGGGGGCCGATCTACAATGAGCAGTACTTC. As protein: CASREVRGPIYNEQYF.

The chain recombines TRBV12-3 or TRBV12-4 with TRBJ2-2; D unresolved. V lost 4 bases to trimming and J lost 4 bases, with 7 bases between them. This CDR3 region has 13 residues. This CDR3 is CASSSQSTGELFF. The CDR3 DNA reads TGTGCCAGCAGTTCCCAGAGCACCGGGGAGCTGTTTTTT.

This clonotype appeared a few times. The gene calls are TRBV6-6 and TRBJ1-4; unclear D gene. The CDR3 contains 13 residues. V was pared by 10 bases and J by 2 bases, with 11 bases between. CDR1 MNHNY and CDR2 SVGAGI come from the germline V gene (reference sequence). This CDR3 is CATRIGTNEKLFF. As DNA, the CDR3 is TGTGCCACCCGGATCGGGACTAATGAAAAACTGTTTTTT.

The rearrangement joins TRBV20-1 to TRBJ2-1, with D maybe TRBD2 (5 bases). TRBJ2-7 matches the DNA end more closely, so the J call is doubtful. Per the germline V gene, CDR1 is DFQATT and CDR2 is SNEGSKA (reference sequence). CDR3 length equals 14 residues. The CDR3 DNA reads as TGCAGTGCCAGGACGGGGAGCTCCTACAATGAGCAGTACTTC. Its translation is CSARTGSSYNEQYF.

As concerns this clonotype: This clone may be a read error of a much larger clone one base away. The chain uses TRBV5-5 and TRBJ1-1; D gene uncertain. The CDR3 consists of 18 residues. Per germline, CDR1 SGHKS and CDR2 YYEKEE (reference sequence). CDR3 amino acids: CASSFSLQNLGMNTETFF. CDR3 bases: TGTGCCAGCAGCTTTTCGCTTCAAAACCTTGGGATGAACACTGAAACTTTCTTT.

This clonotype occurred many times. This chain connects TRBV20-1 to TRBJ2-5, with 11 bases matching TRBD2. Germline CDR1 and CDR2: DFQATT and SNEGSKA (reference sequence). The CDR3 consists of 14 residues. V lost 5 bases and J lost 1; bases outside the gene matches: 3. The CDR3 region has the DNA TGCAGTGCTCTAGCGGGGGGTTCCCAAGAGACCCAGTACTTC. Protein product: CSALAGGSQETQYF.

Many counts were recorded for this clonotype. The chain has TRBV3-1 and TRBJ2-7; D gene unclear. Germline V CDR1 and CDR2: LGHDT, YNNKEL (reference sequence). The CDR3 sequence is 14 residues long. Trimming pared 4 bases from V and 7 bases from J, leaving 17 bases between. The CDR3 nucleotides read TGTGCCAGCAGCCCTGGAACCATCGGAAGGGAGCAGTACTTC. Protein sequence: CASSPGTIGREQYF.

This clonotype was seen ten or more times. CDR3 sequence: CASSQDGAVGYTF. As DNA, the CDR3 is TGTGCCAGCAGCCAAGATGGGGCAGTCGGCTACACCTTC. The V call is TRBV3-1, the J call TRBJ1-2, with a tentative D call TRBD1 (5 bases). The CDR3 length is 13 residues. In germline, CDR1 is LGHDT, CDR2 YNNKEL (reference sequence). V was pared by 0 bases and J by 8 bases, with 10 bases between. Drawing the rest from reference TRBV3-1 and TRBJ1-2, the complete variable domain is DTAVSQTPKYLVTQMGNDKSIKCEQNLGHDTMYWYKQDSKKFLKIMFSYNNKELIINETVPNRFSPKSPDKAHLNLHINSLELGDSAVYFCASSQDGAVGYTFGSGTRLTVV.

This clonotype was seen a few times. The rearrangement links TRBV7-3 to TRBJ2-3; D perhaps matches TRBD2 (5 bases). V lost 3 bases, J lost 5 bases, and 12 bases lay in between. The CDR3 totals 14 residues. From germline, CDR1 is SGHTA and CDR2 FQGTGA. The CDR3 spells CASSFTGGQDTQYF. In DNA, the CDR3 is TGTGCCAGCAGCTTTACCGGAGGTCAAGATACGCAGTATTTT.

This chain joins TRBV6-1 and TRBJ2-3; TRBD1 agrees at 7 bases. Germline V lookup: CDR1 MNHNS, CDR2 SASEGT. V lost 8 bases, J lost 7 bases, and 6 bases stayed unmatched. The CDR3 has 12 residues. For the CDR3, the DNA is TGTGCCAGCTGGGACAGTTTCCATACGCAGTATTTT. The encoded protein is CASWDSFHTQYF.

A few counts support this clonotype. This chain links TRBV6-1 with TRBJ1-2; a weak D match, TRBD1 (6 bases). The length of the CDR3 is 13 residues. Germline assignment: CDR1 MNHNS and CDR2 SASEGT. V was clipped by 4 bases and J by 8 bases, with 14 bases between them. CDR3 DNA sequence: TGTGCCAGCAGTGGGAACAGGGTAGGGGGCTACACCTTC. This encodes CASSGNRVGGYTF.

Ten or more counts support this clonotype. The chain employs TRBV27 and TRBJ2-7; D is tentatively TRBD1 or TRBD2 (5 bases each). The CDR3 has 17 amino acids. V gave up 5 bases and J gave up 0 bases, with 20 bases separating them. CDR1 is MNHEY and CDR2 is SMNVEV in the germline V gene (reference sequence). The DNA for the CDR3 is TGTGCCAGCAGTCCACGGGGCATTCAGCTCGGCTCCTACGAGCAGTACTTC. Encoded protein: CASSPRGIQLGSYEQYF.

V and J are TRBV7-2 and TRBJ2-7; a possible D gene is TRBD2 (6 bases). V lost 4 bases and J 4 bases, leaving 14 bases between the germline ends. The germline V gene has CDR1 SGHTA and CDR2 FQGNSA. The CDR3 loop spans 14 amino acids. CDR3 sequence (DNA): TGTGCCAGCAGCTCCCAGACGGGGAGGTACGAGCAGTACTTC. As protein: CASSSQTGRYEQYF.

The CDR3: CSVEEGRRNTEAFF. For the CDR3, the DNA is TGCAGCGTTGAAGAGGGCAGACGGAACACTGAAGCTTTCTTT. This chain connects TRBV29-1 to TRBJ1-1; D not certain. The V end lost 0 bases, the J end lost 1 base, and 9 bases lay between the germline ends. Per the germline V gene, CDR1 is SQVTM and CDR2 is ANQGSEA. There are 14 residues in the CDR3.

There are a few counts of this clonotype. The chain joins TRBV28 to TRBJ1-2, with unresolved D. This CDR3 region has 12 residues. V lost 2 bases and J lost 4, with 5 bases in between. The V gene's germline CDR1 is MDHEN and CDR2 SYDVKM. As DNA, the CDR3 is TGTGCCAGCAGTTTACATCCCTATGGCTACACCTTC. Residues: CASSLHPYGYTF.

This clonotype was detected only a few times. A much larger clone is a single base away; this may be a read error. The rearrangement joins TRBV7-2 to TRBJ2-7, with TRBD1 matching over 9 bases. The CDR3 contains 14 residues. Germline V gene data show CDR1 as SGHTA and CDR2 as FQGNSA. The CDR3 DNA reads TGTGCCGGCAGCTTCCCGGGACAGGGCCACGAGCAGTACTTC. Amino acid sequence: CAGSFPGQGHEQYF.

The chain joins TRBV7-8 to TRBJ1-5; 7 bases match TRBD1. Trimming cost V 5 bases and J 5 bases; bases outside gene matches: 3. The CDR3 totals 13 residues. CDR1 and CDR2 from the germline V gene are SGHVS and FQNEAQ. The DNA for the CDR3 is TGTGCCAGCAGCGGAGACAGGGATCAGCCCCAGCATTTT. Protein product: CASSGDRDQPQHF.

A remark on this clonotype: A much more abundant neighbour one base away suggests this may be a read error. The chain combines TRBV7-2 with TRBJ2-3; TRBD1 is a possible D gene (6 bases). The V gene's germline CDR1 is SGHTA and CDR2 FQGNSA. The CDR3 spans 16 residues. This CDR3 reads CASSRRSGASTDMQYF. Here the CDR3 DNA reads TGTGCCAGCAGCCGGCGGTCAGGGGCTAGCACAGATATGCAGTATTTT.